The text below deals with one T cell receptor (beta chain). Its target antigen remains unknown. It has no much larger one-base neighbor in the sample; base qualities were not kept. TCRbeta CDR3 regions were amplified from genomic DNA by means of the immunoSEQ Assay, a bias-controlled multiplex PCR. In the source study's methods: Nucleated cell counts per sample were estimated from amplification of reference gene primers within the assay. To quantify the absolute abundance of each unique TCRbeta CDR3 rearrangement, sequence reads were collapsed and filtered. Productive Simpson clonality was computed per sample as the square root of Simpson's diversity index over productive rearrangements. TCRdb re-hosts the immuneACCESS table, in-frame sequences only. Its copies lack some clones; in the studies checked, an unresolved V gene accounts for under half of them, and the cause for the rest is not known. The V and J calls and the clone size are those of that table, but D and trimming were determined from the DNA. The sample table shows roughly 250,000 clones, and approximately 92% are seen once. 2% to 3% of the sample comes from the top ten.

These data belong to a study of blood T cell repertoires in COVID-19 (dated by TCRdb to about 2020). With respect to the entire study: Samples from collaborators originated in the United States, Italy and Spain and spanned both the acute and convalescent phases of COVID-19. Deeply sampled blood TCRbeta repertoires from subjects exposed to, actively infected with, or recovered from COVID-19 were included in the dataset. The repertoires were made available in a free public database intended to serve as a resource for research on the immune response to SARS-CoV-2. Samples were obtained from the ongoing ImmuneRACE study (first 160 participants) and from roughly 1,300 subjects provided by 6 global collaborators. A de-identified subject ID, COVID-19 status, age in years and sex were almost always included in the sample metadata. HLA class I and class II types, where available, came from metadata supplied by the sample provider rather than from assay-based typing. The prospective study material was composed of cDNA or gDNA derived from T cells, B-cell-depleted T cells, or PBMCs.

Study-wide conclusions, independent of this receptor: The amount of clinical and demographic metadata varied by source and participant and was provided uncurated.

At one collaborating source in Seattle, patients were enrolled during active infection and were followed longitudinally through the course of disease. Whole blood was collected in K2EDTA tubes by collaborating institutions according to the institutions' own protocols. For TCRbeta analysis, collaborators shipped samples as frozen whole blood, isolated PBMCs, or DNA extracted from either of those sample types. Counted from cysteine to phenylalanine, this CDR3 has 14 amino acids. The sequence is cut down to CDR3 DNA, 42 bases in frame from base 1. The CDR1 and CDR2 encoded by the germline V gene are SNHLY and FYNNEI. V is clipped by 3 bases and J by 4 bases, and the sequence between their germline boundaries is 10 bases long.

This clonotype was obtained from a person aged 18 to 30 with COVID-19, enrolled during active disease. The chain uses TRBV2 and TRBJ1-5, with the D segment identity uncertain. The sample was peripheral blood. The CDR3 has the sequence CASSETSGNQPQHF. The bases read TGTGCCAGCAGTGAGACAAGTGGTAATCAGCCCCAGCATTTT. Where the CDR3 stops, the reference TRBV2 and TRBJ1-5 genes take over; the full variable domain is EPEVTQTPSHQVTQMGQEVILRCVPISNHLYFYWYRQILGQKVEFLVSFYNNEISEKSEIFDDQFSVERPDGSNFTLKIRSTKLEDSAMYFCASSETSGNQPQHFGDGTRLSIL.